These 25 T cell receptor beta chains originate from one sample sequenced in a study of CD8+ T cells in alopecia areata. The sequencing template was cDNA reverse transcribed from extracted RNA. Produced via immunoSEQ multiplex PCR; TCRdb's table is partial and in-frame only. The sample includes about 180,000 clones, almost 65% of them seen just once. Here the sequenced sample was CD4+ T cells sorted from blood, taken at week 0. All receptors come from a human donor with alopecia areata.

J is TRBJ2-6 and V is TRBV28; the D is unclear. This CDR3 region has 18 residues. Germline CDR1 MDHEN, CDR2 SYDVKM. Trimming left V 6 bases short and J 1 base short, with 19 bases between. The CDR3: CASSDRARRDSGANVLTF. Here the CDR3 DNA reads TGTGCCAGCAGCGACCGGGCCAGAAGGGATTCTGGGGCCAACGTCCTGACTTTC.

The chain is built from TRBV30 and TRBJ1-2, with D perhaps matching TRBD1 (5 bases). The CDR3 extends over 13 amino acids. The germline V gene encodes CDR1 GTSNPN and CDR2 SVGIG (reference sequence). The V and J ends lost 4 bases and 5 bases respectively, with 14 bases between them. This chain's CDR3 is CAWTLRGGYGYTF. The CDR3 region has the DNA TGTGCCTGGACCCTCCGGGGGGGGTATGGCTACACCTTC.

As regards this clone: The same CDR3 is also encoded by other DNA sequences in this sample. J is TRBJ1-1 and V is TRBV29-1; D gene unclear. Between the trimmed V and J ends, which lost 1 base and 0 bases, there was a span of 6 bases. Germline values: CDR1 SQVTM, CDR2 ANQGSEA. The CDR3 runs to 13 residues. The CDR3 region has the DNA TGCAGCGTTGAAGGTCGATTGAACACTGAAGCTTTCTTT. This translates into CSVEGRLNTEAFF.

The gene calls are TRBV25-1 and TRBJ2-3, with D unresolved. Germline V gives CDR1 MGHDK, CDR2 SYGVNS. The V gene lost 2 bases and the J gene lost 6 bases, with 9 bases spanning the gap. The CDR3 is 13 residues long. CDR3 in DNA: TGTGCCAGCAGTGAAGAGTGGTCCGATACGCAGTATTTT. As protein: CASSEEWSDTQYF.

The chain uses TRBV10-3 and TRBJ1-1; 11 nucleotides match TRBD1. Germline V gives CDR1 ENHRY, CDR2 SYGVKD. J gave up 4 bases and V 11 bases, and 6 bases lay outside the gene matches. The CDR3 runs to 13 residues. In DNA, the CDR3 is TGTGCCGCATGGGACAGGGGGAGCACTGAAGCTTTCTTT. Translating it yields CAAWDRGSTEAFF.

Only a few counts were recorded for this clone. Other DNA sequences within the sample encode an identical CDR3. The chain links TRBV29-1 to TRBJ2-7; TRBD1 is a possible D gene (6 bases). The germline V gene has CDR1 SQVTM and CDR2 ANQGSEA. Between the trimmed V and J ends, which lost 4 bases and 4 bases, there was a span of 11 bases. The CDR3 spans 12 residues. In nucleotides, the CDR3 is TGCAGCGTTGCCAGGGGATCTTACGAGCAGTACTTC. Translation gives CSVARGSYEQYF.

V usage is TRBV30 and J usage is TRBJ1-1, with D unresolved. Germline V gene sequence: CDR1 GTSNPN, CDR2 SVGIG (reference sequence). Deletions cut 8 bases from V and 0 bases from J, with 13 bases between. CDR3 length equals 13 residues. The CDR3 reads CALGTGVNTEAFF. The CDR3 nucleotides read TGTGCCCTCGGTACCGGGGTGAACACTGAAGCTTTCTTT. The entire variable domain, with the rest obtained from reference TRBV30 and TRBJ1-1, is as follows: SQTIHQWPATLVQPVGSPLSLECTVEGTSNPNLYWYRQAAGRGLQLLFYSVGIGQISSEVPQNLSASRPQDRQFILSSKKLLLSDSGFYLCALGTGVNTEAFFGQGTRLTVV.

CDR3 sequence reads: CASSFGSATGIGETQYF. CDR3 DNA sequence: TGCGCCAGCAGCTTCGGCTCAGCTACAGGGATTGGGGAGACCCAGTACTTC. The chain is built from TRBV5-1 and TRBJ2-5; D may be TRBD1 (6 bases). In germline, CDR1 is SGHRS, CDR2 YFSETQ. Trimming removed 2 bases from V and 5 bases from J, with 22 bases in between. The CDR3 spans 17 residues. The complete variable domain, with remaining parts taken from reference TRBV5-1 and TRBJ2-5, reads KAGVTQTPRYLIKTRGQQVTLSCSPISGHRSVSWYQQTPGQGLQFLFEYFSETQRNKGNFPGRFSGRQFSNSRSEMNVSTLELGDSALYLCASSFGSATGIGETQYFGPGTRLLVL.

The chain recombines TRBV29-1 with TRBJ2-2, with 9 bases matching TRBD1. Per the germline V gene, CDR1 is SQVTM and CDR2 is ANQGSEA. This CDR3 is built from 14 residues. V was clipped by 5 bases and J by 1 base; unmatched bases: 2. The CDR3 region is CSVRTGVNTGELFF. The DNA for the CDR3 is TGCAGCGTTAGGACAGGGGTGAACACCGGGGAGCTGTTTTTT.

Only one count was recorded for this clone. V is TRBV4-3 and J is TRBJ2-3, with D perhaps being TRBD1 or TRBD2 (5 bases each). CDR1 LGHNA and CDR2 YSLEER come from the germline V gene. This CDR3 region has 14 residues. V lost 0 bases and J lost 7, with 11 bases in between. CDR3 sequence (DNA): TGCGCCAGCAGCCAAGAGGGGGTTCGGAATACGCAGTATTTT. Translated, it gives CASSQEGVRNTQYF.

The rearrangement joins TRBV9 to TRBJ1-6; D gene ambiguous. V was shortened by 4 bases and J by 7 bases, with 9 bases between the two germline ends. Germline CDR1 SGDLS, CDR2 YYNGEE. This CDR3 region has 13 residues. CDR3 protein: CASSREVNSPLHF. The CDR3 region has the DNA TGTGCCAGCAGCCGGGAGGTAAATTCACCCCTCCACTTT.

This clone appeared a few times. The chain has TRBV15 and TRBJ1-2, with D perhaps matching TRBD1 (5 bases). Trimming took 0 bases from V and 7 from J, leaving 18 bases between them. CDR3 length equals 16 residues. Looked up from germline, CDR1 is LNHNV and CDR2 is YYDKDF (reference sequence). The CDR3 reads CATSRDGGGADGGYTF. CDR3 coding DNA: TGTGCCACCAGCAGAGATGGTGGAGGGGCGGATGGTGGCTACACCTTC.

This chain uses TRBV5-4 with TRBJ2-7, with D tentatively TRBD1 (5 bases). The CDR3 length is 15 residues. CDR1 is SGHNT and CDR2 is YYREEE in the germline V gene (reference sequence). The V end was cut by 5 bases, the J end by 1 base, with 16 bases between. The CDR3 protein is CASSRENRQSYEQYF. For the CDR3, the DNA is TGTGCCAGCAGTCGTGAAAACAGACAGTCCTACGAGCAGTACTTC.

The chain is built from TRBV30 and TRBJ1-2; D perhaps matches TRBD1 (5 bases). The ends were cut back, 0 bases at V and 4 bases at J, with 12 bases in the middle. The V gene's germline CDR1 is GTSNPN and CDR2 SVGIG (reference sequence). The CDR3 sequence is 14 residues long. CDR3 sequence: CAWSVMATAYGYTF. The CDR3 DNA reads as TGTGCCTGGAGTGTAATGGCGACAGCCTATGGCTACACCTTC.

CDR3 region: CAVGLGGLQPQHF. The CDR3 DNA sequence: TGTGCCGTGGGGCTGGGGGGGCTTCAGCCCCAGCATTTT. The J gene is TRBJ1-5, the V gene TRBV6-1; D might be TRBD1 (6 bases). The CDR3 runs to 13 residues. V lost 11 bases and J 6 bases, leaving 17 bases between the germline ends. The germline V gene encodes CDR1 MNHNS and CDR2 SASEGT.

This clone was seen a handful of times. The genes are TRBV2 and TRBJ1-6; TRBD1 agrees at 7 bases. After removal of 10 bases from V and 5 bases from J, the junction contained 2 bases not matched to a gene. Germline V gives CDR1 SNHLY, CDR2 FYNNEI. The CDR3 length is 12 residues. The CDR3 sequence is CATGTDNSPLHF. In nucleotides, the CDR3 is TGTGCCACCGGGACAGATAATTCACCCCTCCACTTT. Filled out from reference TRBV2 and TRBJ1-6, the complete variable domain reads EPEVTQTPSHQVTQMGQEVILRCVPISNHLYFYWYRQILGQKVEFLVSFYNNEISEKSEIFDDQFSVERPDGSNFTLKIRSTKLEDSAMYFCATGTDNSPLHFGNGTRLTVT.

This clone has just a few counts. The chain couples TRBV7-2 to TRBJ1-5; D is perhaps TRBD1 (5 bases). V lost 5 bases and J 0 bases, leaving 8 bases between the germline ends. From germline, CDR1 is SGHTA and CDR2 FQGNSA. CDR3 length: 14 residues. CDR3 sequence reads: CASSMTASNQPQHF. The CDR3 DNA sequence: TGTGCCAGCAGCATGACAGCTAGCAATCAGCCCCAGCATTTT.

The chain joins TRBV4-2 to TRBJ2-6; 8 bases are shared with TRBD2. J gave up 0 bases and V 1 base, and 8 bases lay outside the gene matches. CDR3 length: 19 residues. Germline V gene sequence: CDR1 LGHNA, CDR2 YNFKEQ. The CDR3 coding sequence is TGTGCCAGCAGCCAAGCTCCCATAGCGGGGAGCTCTGGGGCCAACGTCCTGACTTTC. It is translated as CASSQAPIAGSSGANVLTF.

CDR3 sequence reads: CASSLAGGTGELFF. DNA for the CDR3: TGCGCCAGCAGCTTGGCAGGGGGCACCGGGGAGCTGTTTTTT. The chain joins TRBV5-1 to TRBJ2-2, with 7 bases lining up with TRBD1. The V gene end was trimmed by 0 bases and the J gene end by 4 bases; junction bases not matched to a gene: 0. The CDR3 consists of 14 residues. Germline assignment: CDR1 SGHRS and CDR2 YFSETQ.

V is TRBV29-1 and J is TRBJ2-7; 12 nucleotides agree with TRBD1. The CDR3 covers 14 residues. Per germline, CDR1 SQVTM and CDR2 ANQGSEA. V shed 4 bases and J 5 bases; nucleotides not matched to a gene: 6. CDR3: CSVGGDRGHDEQYF. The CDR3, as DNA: TGCAGCGTTGGTGGGGACAGGGGGCATGACGAGCAGTACTTC.

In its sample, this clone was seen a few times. The DNA of the CDR3 is TGTGCCACCAGCAGAGTCTTGGCGGGGCAAGAGACCCAGTACTTC. It is translated as CATSRVLAGQETQYF. The V call is TRBV15, the J call TRBJ2-5; maybe TRBD2 (6 bases). From germline, CDR1 is LNHNV and CDR2 YYDKDF (reference sequence). The CDR3 runs to 15 residues. Deletions cut 1 base from V and 2 bases from J, with 11 bases between.

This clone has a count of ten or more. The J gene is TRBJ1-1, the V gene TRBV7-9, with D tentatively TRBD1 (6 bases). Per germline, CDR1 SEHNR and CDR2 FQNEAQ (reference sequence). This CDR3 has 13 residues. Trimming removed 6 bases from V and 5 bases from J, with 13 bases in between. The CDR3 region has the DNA TGTGCCAGCAGACCAGGGGTTTCGACTGAAGCTTTCTTT. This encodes CASRPGVSTEAFF.

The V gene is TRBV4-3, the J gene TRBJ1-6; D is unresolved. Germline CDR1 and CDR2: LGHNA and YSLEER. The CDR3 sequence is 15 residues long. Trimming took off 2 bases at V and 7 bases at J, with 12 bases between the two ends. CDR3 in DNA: TGCGCCAGCAGCCAACTGGACGGAGCAAATTCACCCCTCCACTTT. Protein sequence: CASSQLDGANSPLHF.

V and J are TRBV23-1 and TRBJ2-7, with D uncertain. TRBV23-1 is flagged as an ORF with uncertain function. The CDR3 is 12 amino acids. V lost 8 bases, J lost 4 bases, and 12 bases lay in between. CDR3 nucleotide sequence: TGCGCCAGCCCCCCCCGGGTTTACGAGCAGTACTTC. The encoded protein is CASPPRVYEQYF.

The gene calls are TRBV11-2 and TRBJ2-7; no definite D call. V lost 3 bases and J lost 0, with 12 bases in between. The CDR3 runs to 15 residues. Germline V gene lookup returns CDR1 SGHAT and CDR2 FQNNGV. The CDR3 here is CASSFWQVNSYEQYF. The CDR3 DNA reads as TGTGCCAGCAGCTTTTGGCAGGTGAACTCCTACGAGCAGTACTTC.